This entry lists 7 T cell receptor beta chains sequenced from one sample in a study of T cells after yellow fever vaccination. TCRdb redid the calling of the 5' RACE reads with MiXCR, one entry per CDR3 protein. The profile shows some 350,000 distinct CDR3 sequences, around 3.9% of them singletons. The specimen comprised PBMCs, sampled 5 days after the yellow fever booster vaccination. The receptors originated from a young man who received the YFV17D yellow fever vaccine.

This clonotype was detected ten times or more. The chain is built from TRBV4-1 and TRBJ2-7, with D maybe TRBD1 (5 bases). The CDR3 has 13 amino acids. The ends were cut back, 2 bases at V and 3 bases at J, with 8 bases in the middle. Germline-derived CDR1 and CDR2 are MGHRA and YSYEKL. CDR3 sequence: CASSQTQGYEQYV. CDR3 sequence (DNA): TGCGCCAGCAGCCAAACCCAGGGCTACGAGCAGTACGTC.

This chain links TRBV11-3 with TRBJ2-1; the D is unclear. Germline CDR1 reads SGHNT; CDR2 reads YENEEA. Trimming took off 0 bases at V and 6 bases at J, with 9 bases between the two ends. The CDR3 has 14 amino acids. The chain's CDR3 is CASSLDLGSNEQFF. CDR3 nucleotide sequence: TGTGCCAGCAGCTTAGATCTGGGAAGCAATGAGCAGTTCTTC. Full variable domain (outside the CDR3, taken from reference TRBV11-3 and TRBJ2-1): EAGVVQSPRYKIIEKKQPVAFWCNPISGHNTLYWYLQNLGQGPELLIRYENEEAVDDSQLPKDRFSAERLKGVDSTLKIQPAELGDSAVYLCASSLDLGSNEQFFGPGTRLTVL.

This clonotype appeared many times. This chain links TRBV7-2 with TRBJ2-3, with 9 bases fitting TRBD2. The CDR3 runs 17 residues. The V and J ends lost 4 bases and 2 bases, in that order; junction bases with no gene match: 10. Germline CDR1 and CDR2: SGHTA and FQGNSA. This chain's CDR3 is CASSSVLSGGFTDTQYF. The CDR3 coding sequence is TGTGCCAGCAGCTCCGTCTTAAGCGGGGGGTTCACAGATACGCAGTATTTT.

The chain couples TRBV28 to TRBJ2-7; D gene ambiguous. The CDR3 is 15 amino acids. V was cut by 1 base and J by 2 bases, with 12 bases left in between. Per the germline V gene, CDR1 is MDHEN and CDR2 is SYDVKM. The CDR3 DNA reads as TGTGCCAGCAGTTTATTTGTGCGGATCGCCTACGAGCAGTACGTC. Residues: CASSLFVRIAYEQYV.

There are a few counts of this clonotype. The gene calls are TRBV6-1 and TRBJ2-7; 9 nucleotides align to TRBD1. Germline CDR1 reads MNHNS; CDR2 reads SASEGT. The CDR3 extends over 13 amino acids. V trimming: 6 bases; J trimming: 4 bases; junction bases outside the gene matches: 4. The CDR3 region has the DNA TGTGCCAGCAGGACGGGACAGGGATACGAGCAGTACTTC. Translation gives CASRTGQGYEQYF.

This clonotype was seen at least ten times. This chain links TRBV7-2 with TRBJ1-1, with D unresolved. The CDR3 length is 11 residues. The germline V gene has CDR1 SGHTA and CDR2 FQGNSA. The V end lost 4 bases, the J end lost 8 bases, and 8 bases lay between the germline ends. The CDR3 sequence: CASSSAVEAFF. In DNA form, the CDR3 reads TGTGCCAGCAGCTCAGCGGTGGAAGCTTTCTTT.

This clonotype was seen at least ten times. The chain combines TRBV29-1 with TRBJ2-5, with D perhaps TRBD2 (5 bases). Germline V gives CDR1 SQVTM, CDR2 ANQGSEA. This CDR3 has 12 residues. Trimming left V 1 base short and J 4 bases short, with 7 bases between. CDR3 sequence (DNA): TGCAGCGTTGAAGCAGGAGGAGAGACCCAGTACTTC. The encoded protein is CSVEAGGETQYF.